This T cell receptor beta chain was retrieved from a study of control samples from healthy donors and cancer patients. Profiling relied on immunoSEQ multiplex PCR, and the TCRdb table lists in-frame clones only, not all of them. The sample records 100,000 to 150,000 clones, approximately 90% being singletons. The CDR3 is made up of 14 amino acids. Trimming took off 5 bases at V and 1 base at J, with 11 bases between the two ends. Germline loops: CDR1 SNHLY, CDR2 FYNNEI. V usage is TRBV2 and J usage is TRBJ2-5; TRBD2 might be the D (6 bases). Sequenced material: blood. The TCR was taken from a man aged 40-49 years in good health. This CDR3 is CASSSRDSQETQYF. CDR3 DNA sequence: TGTGCCAGCAGTTCCAGGGACTCCCAAGAGACCCAGTACTTC.